Shown below are 18 T cell receptor beta chains from a single sample sequenced in a study of immune characterization of retroperitoneal liposarcoma (dated by TCRdb to the late 2010s). Libraries were made using PCR. Sequencer: NextSeq 500. TCRdb reanalyzed the raw reads on its own, using fastp at Q25 for trimming and MiXCR for clone calling, and kept in-frame beta chains. Rows with a matching CDR3 protein are joined into one entry that keeps the most common DNA and genes. The sample table shows under 2,000 distinct CDR3 sequences, and 40% to 50% are seen once. The leading ten clones occupy roughly a third of the sample. Sequencing was carried out using tumor tissue. The origin of the receptors is a female donor with retroperitoneal liposarcoma.

This clonotype was detected a few times. The J gene is TRBJ2-5, the V gene TRBV6-5; 11 bases agree with TRBD1. The J call is in doubt because the DNA end fits TRBJ2-7 better. Germline V CDR1 and CDR2: MNHEY, SVGAGI. The CDR3 consists of 14 residues. CDR3 residues: CASSTGTGGYEQYF. The CDR3 DNA sequence: TGTGCCAGCAGCACCGGGACAGGGGGCTACGAGCAGTACTTC.

This clonotype was detected only once. The chain couples TRBV12-3 or TRBV12-4 to TRBJ2-1; 7 bases are a match to TRBD1. This CDR3 has 16 residues. J lost 0 bases, V lost 4 bases, and 6 bases had no gene match. CDR3 region: CASSYRQGGSYNEQFF. DNA for the CDR3: TGTGCCAGCAGTTACCGACAGGGTGGCTCCTACAATGAGCAGTTCTTC.

The chain couples TRBV28 to TRBJ2-1, with TRBD1 as a possible D gene (6 bases). Matching the DNA end better, TRBJ2-5 makes the J call doubtful. Germline assignment: CDR1 MDHEN and CDR2 SYDVKM. The CDR3 sequence is 15 residues long. The CDR3 DNA sequence: TGTGCCAGCAGCCCCTCGGGACACTTCGGGGAGACCCAGTACTTC. Translating it yields CASSPSGHFGETQYF.

This clonotype was detected a few times. The chain links TRBV7-2 to TRBJ2-1, with 10 bases fitting TRBD2. Gene TRBJ2-7 matches the end of the DNA better, so the J call may be wrong. This CDR3 is built from 15 residues. Germline CDR1 reads SGHTA; CDR2 reads FQGNSA. The CDR3 coding sequence is TGTGCCAGCAGCCCAGATAGCGGGAGGTACAATGAGCAGTACTTC. Translation gives CASSPDSGRYNEQYF.

The gene calls are TRBV10-1 and TRBJ2-3; maybe TRBD1 (6 bases). Germline CDR1 is WNHNN and CDR2 is SYGVQD (reference sequence). Trimming pared 2 bases from V and 4 bases from J, leaving 7 bases between. The CDR3 length is 13 residues. CDR3 nucleotide sequence: TGCGCCAGCAGTGAGACAGGGCCAGATACGCAGTATTTT. Translating gives CASSETGPDTQYF.

The chain recombines TRBV12-5 with TRBJ2-1; D is uncertain. CDR3 length: 13 amino acids. Looked up from germline, CDR1 is LGHNT and CDR2 is FRNRAP. CDR3 DNA sequence: TGTGCCAGTTGTTTTGGGGCCTACAATGAGCAGTTCTTC. Translation: CASCFGAYNEQFF.

The rearrangement joins TRBV7-2 to TRBJ2-1, with D perhaps being TRBD1 or TRBD2 (5 bases each). The J call is uncertain, as TRBJ2-7 better fits the DNA end. This CDR3 region has 13 residues. Per germline, CDR1 SGHTA and CDR2 FQGNSA. The CDR3 protein is CASSRDGHYEQYF. The CDR3 nucleotides are TGTGCCAGCAGTCGGGACGGTCACTACGAGCAGTACTTC.

In this sample, this clonotype turned up once. V is TRBV12-3 or TRBV12-4 and J is TRBJ2-1; D is perhaps TRBD1 or TRBD2 (5 bases each). The V end lost 7 bases, the J end lost 5 bases, and 9 bases lay between the germline ends. This CDR3 spans 12 amino acids. CDR3 in amino acids: CASTGTNNEQFF. CDR3 bases: TGTGCCAGCACCGGGACCAACAATGAGCAGTTCTTC.

This clonotype qualifies as medium-sized. The chain couples TRBV27 to TRBJ2-1; D possibly uses TRBD1 or TRBD2 (5 bases each). The J call may be incorrect, as the DNA end agrees better with TRBJ2-7. The CDR3 is made up of 16 amino acids. The germline V gene has CDR1 MNHEY and CDR2 SMNVEV (reference sequence). The CDR3 here is CASSSPRGRSYNEQYF. As DNA, the CDR3 is TGTGCCAGCAGTAGCCCGAGGGGACGCTCCTACAATGAGCAGTACTTC.

This clonotype was detected only a few times. The V gene is TRBV7-2, the J gene TRBJ2-1; 9 bases are a match to TRBD2. The CDR3 contains 18 residues. Germline CDR1 and CDR2: SGHTA and FQGNSA. The V and J ends lost 1 base and 9 bases, in that order; junction bases with no gene match: 16. The CDR3, as DNA: TGTGCCAGCAGCTTAGAGCCTCTCATACAACTAGCGGGCTTTGAGCAGTTCTTC. Protein product: CASSLEPLIQLAGFEQFF.

V gene TRBV6-5 combines with J gene TRBJ2-4; TRBD1 might be the D (5 bases). The DNA end is more similar to TRBJ2-7, so the J call may be wrong. Germline CDR1 MNHEY, CDR2 SVGAGI. This CDR3 has 14 amino acids. The CDR3 nucleotides are TGTGCCAGCAGTCCCTGGCAGGGCCCCTACGAGCAGTACTTC. As protein: CASSPWQGPYEQYF.

J is TRBJ2-1 and V is TRBV7-8; D is unclear. The closer fit of TRBJ2-5 to the DNA end suggests the J call may be wrong. Germline assignment: CDR1 SGHVS and CDR2 FQNEAQ. The CDR3 is 13 residues long. The CDR3 bases are TGTGCCAGCAGACAACGTGCAGTGGAGACCCAGTACTTC. As protein: CASRQRAVETQYF.

V usage is TRBV6-1 and J usage is TRBJ2-6; D is unresolved. Trimming took off 0 bases at V and 0 bases at J, with 6 bases between the two ends. This CDR3 is 16 amino acids long. Germline CDR1 MNHNS, CDR2 SASEGT. The CDR3 here is CASSEAGLSGANVLTF. The CDR3 bases are TGTGCCAGCAGTGAAGCAGGTCTCTCTGGGGCCAACGTCCTGACTTTC.

V and J are TRBV27 and TRBJ2-5; 9 bases line up with TRBD2. The better agreement between TRBJ2-7 and the DNA end casts doubt on the J call. Germline V gene lookup returns CDR1 MNHEY and CDR2 SMNVEV (reference sequence). The CDR3 contains 16 residues. The CDR3 reads CASSSGGSGSVYEQYF. The CDR3 nucleotides are TGTGCCAGCAGTTCAGGCGGTAGCGGGAGCGTCTACGAGCAGTACTTC.

This chain connects TRBV6-6 to TRBJ2-1; maybe TRBD2 (5 bases). The last part of the DNA fits TRBJ2-7 better; the J call may be wrong. Germline CDR1 reads MNHNY; CDR2 reads SVGAGI (reference sequence). This CDR3 contains 13 residues. In nucleotides, the CDR3 is TGTGCCAGCAAGCGGCAGAGCTCCTACGAGCAGTACTTC. Encoded protein: CASKRQSSYEQYF.

This clonotype is a singleton in its sample. The chain combines TRBV11-2 with TRBJ1-1; D might be TRBD1 (6 bases). CDR3 length: 18 amino acids. Germline lookup yields CDR1 SGHAT and CDR2 FQNNGV. V was cut by 1 base and J by 1 base, with 19 bases left in between. CDR3 nucleotide sequence: TGTGCCAGCAGCTTAGTACGGCCAAGCGACAGGACGAACACTGAAGCTTTCTTT. Protein product: CASSLVRPSDRTNTEAFF.

The chain recombines TRBV11-2 with TRBJ2-4, with TRBD1 matching over 12 bases. The J call may not be correct, given that the DNA end is closer to TRBJ2-1. The CDR3 is 17 amino acids. Germline values: CDR1 SGHAT, CDR2 FQNNGV. The CDR3 sequence: CASSLDARDRGQETQFF. CDR3 coding DNA: TGTGCCAGCAGCTTAGATGCCCGGGACAGGGGGCAAGAGACCCAGTTCTTC.

The chain employs TRBV25-1 and TRBJ2-1, with TRBD1 matching over 9 bases. The CDR3 spans 17 residues. The germline CDR1 and CDR2 sequences are MGHDK and SYGVNS. V was clipped by 2 bases and J by 4 bases; unmatched bases: 9. CDR3 in amino acids: CASSEVGATGGYNEQFF. In nucleotides, the CDR3 is TGTGCCAGCAGTGAAGTCGGCGCGACAGGGGGTTACAATGAGCAGTTCTTC.